Shown below are 25 T cell receptor beta chains from a single sample sequenced in a study of T cell changes during pregnancy in multiple sclerosis. The protocol was immunoSEQ multiplex PCR, while the TCRdb copy is restricted to in-frame clones and leaves out a portion. The table shows over 25,000 clones, with 80% to 90% occurring only once. The sequences come from CD8+ T cells from peripheral blood mononuclear cells, collected in the third trimester of pregnancy. The receptors were gathered from a female donor with multiple sclerosis, enrolled in a pregnancy study.

This clone was seen once. The chain links TRBV6-5 to TRBJ2-1; 10 bases line up with TRBD2. Germline trimming cut 6 bases from V and 6 bases from J; bases unmatched to any gene: 5. The V gene's germline CDR1 is MNHEY and CDR2 SVGAGI. The CDR3 extends over 14 amino acids. CDR3 in amino acids: CASSSGRDGNEQFF. DNA of the CDR3: TGTGCCAGCAGCAGCGGGAGGGATGGCAATGAGCAGTTCTTC.

The rearrangement links TRBV5-1 to TRBJ2-1; TRBD2 aligns across 12 bases. J gave up 12 bases and V 0 bases, and 1 base lay outside the gene matches. Germline assignment: CDR1 SGHRS and CDR2 YFSETQ. The CDR3 covers 13 residues. CDR3: CASSLGLAGVQFF. The DNA of the CDR3 is TGCGCCAGCAGCTTGGGACTAGCGGGAGTGCAGTTCTTC.

The V call is TRBV4-1, the J call TRBJ1-2, with D maybe TRBD1 (6 bases). The CDR3 consists of 12 residues. Germline V gene data show CDR1 as MGHRA and CDR2 as YSYEKL. V was clipped by 3 bases and J by 4 bases, with 6 bases between them. The CDR3 DNA is TGCGCCAGCAGCCAGGGGGCCTATGGCTACACCTTC. It codes for CASSQGAYGYTF.

This chain uses TRBV7-8 with TRBJ1-2, with 8 bases lining up with TRBD1. Unmatched junction bases numbered 6, after V lost 5 bases and J lost 4 bases. The CDR3 extends over 14 amino acids. Per the germline V gene, CDR1 is SGHVS and CDR2 is FQNEAQ. The CDR3 here is CASSPGGGGYGYTF. CDR3 sequence (DNA): TGTGCCAGCAGCCCAGGGGGCGGTGGCTATGGCTACACCTTC. Full variable domain (rest looked up from reference TRBV7-8 and TRBJ1-2): GAGVSQSPRYKVAKRGQDVALRCDPISGHVSLFWYQQALGQGPEFLTYFQNEAQLDKSGLPSDRFFAERPEGSVSTLKIQRTQQEDSAVYLCASSPGGGGYGYTFGSGTRLTVV.

This chain joins TRBV2 and TRBJ1-1, with unresolved D. Germline V gene data show CDR1 as SNHLY and CDR2 as FYNNEI. The CDR3 consists of 15 residues. Trimming pared 6 bases from V and 1 base from J, leaving 15 bases between. CDR3 in amino acids: CASRKTNFANTEAFF. The CDR3 DNA reads TGTGCCAGCAGAAAAACCAACTTCGCGAACACTGAAGCTTTCTTT.

This sequence joins TRBV27 and TRBJ2-1, with 10 bases fitting TRBD2. The V gene end was trimmed by 2 bases and the J gene end by 7 bases; junction bases not matched to a gene: 5. The CDR3 totals 15 residues. The germline CDR1 and CDR2 sequences are MNHEY and SMNVEV (reference sequence). DNA for the CDR3: TGTGCCAGCAGTTTAAGCGGGAGGGCCCTTAATGAGCAGTTCTTC. The encoded protein is CASSLSGRALNEQFF.

V usage is TRBV5-6 and J usage is TRBJ2-7, with D maybe TRBD2 (6 bases). The CDR3 totals 16 residues. The germline CDR1 and CDR2 sequences are SGHDT and YYEEEE. V lost 4 bases and J lost 2, with 19 bases in between. The CDR3 nucleotides read TGTGCCAGCAGCCCGGTCGGGGGATTAGAGGCCTACGAGCAGTACTTC. The encoded protein is CASSPVGGLEAYEQYF.

V gene TRBV7-2 combines with J gene TRBJ1-2, with 8 bases fitting TRBD1. Germline CDR1 SGHTA, CDR2 FQGNSA. J was trimmed by 8 bases and V by 5 bases; bases with no gene match: 13. The CDR3 sequence is 15 residues long. The CDR3 protein is CASSPGGRGRRGYTF. CDR3 in DNA: TGTGCCAGCAGCCCCGGGGGCAGGGGGCGCAGGGGCTACACCTTC.

The J gene is TRBJ1-2, the V gene TRBV11-2; 7 bases match TRBD1. V shed 5 bases and J 5 bases; nucleotides not matched to a gene: 5. Germline V gene data show CDR1 as SGHAT and CDR2 as FQNNGV. CDR3 length: 13 amino acids. CDR3 sequence reads: CASSPQGRYGYTF. The CDR3 coding sequence is TGTGCCAGCAGCCCACAGGGGAGGTATGGCTACACCTTC.

This clone has only one observation. The chain links TRBV4-1 to TRBJ1-2; the D is unclear. The CDR3 runs 15 residues. Per the germline V gene, CDR1 is MGHRA and CDR2 is YSYEKL. Trimming pared 0 bases from V and 4 bases from J, leaving 12 bases between. Here the CDR3 reads CASSQDSGSSYGYTF. CDR3 nucleotides: TGCGCCAGCAGCCAAGATTCAGGTTCATCCTATGGCTACACCTTC.

The rearrangement links TRBV10-3 to TRBJ2-2, with 10 bases matching TRBD1. Germline CDR1 and CDR2: ENHRY and SYGVKD. There are 15 residues in the CDR3. With V trimmed by 7 bases and J by 5 bases, 7 bases remained unmatched. The CDR3 sequence: CAINLGTGETGELFF. CDR3 DNA: TGTGCCATCAATCTTGGGACAGGGGAGACCGGGGAGCTGTTTTTT.

The chain employs TRBV9 and TRBJ2-5; TRBD2 matches 9 bases. The CDR3 is 14 residues long. Germline CDR1 reads SGDLS; CDR2 reads YYNGEE. After removal of 2 bases from V and 5 bases from J, the junction contained 4 bases not matched to a gene. CDR3 DNA sequence: TGTGCCAGCAGCGTTAGCGGGAGCCATGAGACCCAGTACTTC. Encoded protein: CASSVSGSHETQYF.

The rearrangement links TRBV29-1 to TRBJ1-4; TRBD1 is a possible D gene (6 bases). Between the trimmed V and J ends, which lost 5 bases and 8 bases, there was a span of 15 bases. The germline gives CDR1 SQVTM, CDR2 ANQGSEA. CDR3 length: 13 amino acids. The CDR3 sequence: CSVLAQGKEKLFF. The DNA of the CDR3 is TGCAGCGTTCTCGCCCAGGGGAAAGAAAAACTGTTTTTT. Drawing the rest from reference TRBV29-1 and TRBJ1-4, the complete variable domain is SAVISQKPSRDICQRGTSLTIQCQVDSQVTMMFWYRQQPGQSLTLIATANQGSEATYESGFVIDKFPISRPNLTFSTLTVSNMSPEDSSIYLCSVLAQGKEKLFFGSGTQLSVL.

This clone was seen once. The chain uses TRBV9 and TRBJ2-1; unclear D gene. Germline CDR1 is SGDLS and CDR2 is YYNGEE. This CDR3 has 12 residues. V lost 2 bases to trimming and J lost 9 bases, with 9 bases between them. The CDR3 DNA sequence: TGTGCCAGCAGCGTTGCGGATACTGAGCAGTTCTTC. Its protein is CASSVADTEQFF.

The J gene is TRBJ2-2, the V gene TRBV10-3, with a tentative D call TRBD2 (6 bases). Germline V lookup: CDR1 ENHRY, CDR2 SYGVKD. CDR3 length equals 14 residues. The CDR3 nucleotides read TGTGCTTCCAGGGAGGTCGCTGGGACCGGGGAGCTGTTTTTT. Translating it yields CASREVAGTGELFF.

The rearrangement uses TRBV27 and TRBJ2-3; 8 positions match TRBD2. CDR3 size: 16 residues. The germline CDR1 and CDR2 sequences are MNHEY and SMNVEV (reference sequence). V shed 0 bases, J shed 3 bases, and the junction held 5 bases outside the gene matches. The CDR3 bases are TGTGCCAGCAGTTTATCGGCGGGAGGAGGTACAGATACGCAGTATTTT. The encoded protein is CASSLSAGGGTDTQYF.

The V call is TRBV9, the J call TRBJ2-1, with 11 positions matching TRBD2. The CDR3 spans 16 residues. Trimming at V came to 4 bases and at J to 5 bases, leaving 8 bases not matched to a gene. Germline V gene sequence: CDR1 SGDLS, CDR2 YYNGEE. The CDR3, as DNA: TGTGCCAGCAGCATACGGCTAGCGGGAGGTAACAATGAGCAGTTCTTC. Translation: CASSIRLAGGNNEQFF.

V and J are TRBV5-1 and TRBJ1-2; 8 bases align to TRBD1. There are 13 residues in the CDR3. After removal of 8 bases from V and 8 bases from J, the junction contained 11 bases not matched to a gene. Germline CDR1 is SGHRS and CDR2 is YFSETQ. CDR3 amino acids: CASSMDRVEGYTF. The CDR3 nucleotides are TGCGCCAGTAGTATGGACAGGGTCGAAGGCTACACCTTC.

The J gene is TRBJ2-1, the V gene TRBV7-9, with a weak D call TRBD2 (5 bases). V was shortened by 3 bases and J by 0 bases, with 12 bases between the two germline ends. The CDR3 contains 16 residues. Germline V gene data show CDR1 as SEHNR and CDR2 as FQNEAQ (reference sequence). CDR3 sequence: CASSFLRDSSYNEQFF. CDR3 DNA sequence: TGTGCCAGCAGCTTTCTTCGGGATAGCTCCTACAATGAGCAGTTCTTC. Looking up the rest from reference TRBV7-9 and TRBJ2-1 gives the full variable domain: DTGVSQNPRHKITKRGQNVTFRCDPISEHNRLYWYRQTLGQGPEFLTYFQNEAQLEKSRLLSDRFSAERPKGSFSTLEIQRTEQGDSAMYLCASSFLRDSSYNEQFFGPGTRLTVL.

The rearrangement joins TRBV25-1 to TRBJ2-1; maybe TRBD1 (6 bases). V was cut by 7 bases and J by 5 bases, with 12 bases left in between. Germline V gene sequence: CDR1 MGHDK, CDR2 SYGVNS. The length of the CDR3 is 13 residues. CDR3 protein: CASTTGQNNEQFF. The CDR3 bases are TGTGCCAGCACTACTGGACAGAACAATGAGCAGTTCTTC.

J is TRBJ2-4 and V is TRBV27; D may be TRBD1 (7 bases). The length of the CDR3 is 15 residues. Germline CDR1 reads MNHEY; CDR2 reads SMNVEV (reference sequence). Trimming removed 4 bases from V and 8 bases from J, with 18 bases in between. DNA of the CDR3: TGTGCCAGCAGTTCCACGACAGGGTGGGAGGACATTCAGTACTTC. Its translation is CASSSTTGWEDIQYF.

A remark on this clone: Other DNA sequences in this sample translate to the same CDR3. The chain uses TRBV5-4 and TRBJ1-1; the D is unclear. The CDR3 extends over 13 amino acids. In germline, CDR1 is SGHNT, CDR2 YYREEE (reference sequence). The V gene lost 4 bases and the J gene lost 1 base, with 8 bases spanning the gap. The CDR3 loop reads CASSRRENTEAFF. The CDR3, as DNA: TGTGCCAGCAGCCGTCGGGAGAACACTGAAGCTTTCTTT.

This chain uses TRBV29-1 with TRBJ2-7; 9 positions agree with TRBD1. Germline V lookup: CDR1 SQVTM, CDR2 ANQGSEA. CDR3 size: 13 residues. Losses at the gene ends were 5 bases for V and 2 bases for J; bases not matched to a gene: 4. CDR3 bases: TGCAGCGTTCGGACAGGGGACACCTACGAGCAGTACTTC. Encoded protein: CSVRTGDTYEQYF.

The V gene is TRBV9, the J gene TRBJ1-2; 8 nucleotides match TRBD1. The CDR3 is made up of 15 amino acids. V shed 4 bases and J 3 bases; nucleotides not matched to a gene: 8. CDR1 and CDR2 (germline): SGDLS, YYNGEE. CDR3 nucleotide sequence: TGTGCCAGCAGCCCAGGGGGCTATCCTGACTATGGCTACACCTTC. Residues: CASSPGGYPDYGYTF. Complete variable domain (other parts from reference TRBV9 and TRBJ1-2): DSGVTQTPKHLITATGQRVTLRCSPRSGDLSVYWYQQSLDQGLQFLIQYYNGEERAKGNILERFSAQQFPDLHSELNLSSLELGDSALYFCASSPGGYPDYGYTFGSGTRLTVV.

The rearrangement uses TRBV7-9 and TRBJ2-3; D perhaps matches TRBD1 (6 bases). The V and J ends lost 6 bases and 0 bases respectively, with 10 bases between them. Germline V lookup: CDR1 SEHNR, CDR2 FQNEAQ (reference sequence). The CDR3 runs 14 residues. Written as DNA, the CDR3 is TGTGCCAGCAGAAGGGGGACCAGCACAGATACGCAGTATTTT. Translated, it gives CASRRGTSTDTQYF.